The TCR beta chain under discussion was sequenced for a study of blood T cells in healthy people across ages (dated by TCRdb to 2013 to 2016). About the investigation overall: In model experiments, template switching captured about one uniquely barcoded TCR beta cDNA molecule for every two T cells. Age-related changes in TCR beta repertoire diversity were measured in the study by deep sequencing normalized with unique cDNA molecular identifiers. Four age groups were formed from the donors: young (average 16 years), middle-aged (approximately 42), aged (roughly 59) and long-lived (approximately 80). Donors of different ages were randomly distributed across sequencing lanes to avoid experimental bias. The study analyzed two additional independent replicas of 1 million unique cDNA reads from the same blood draw for two donors, one aged 18 to 29 and one aged 80 or older.

Libraries were constructed by 5' RACE. For sequencing, an Illumina HiSeq 2500 was employed. A second PCR of roughly 7 to 12 cycles was run with a J-beta primer mix and a sample-barcoded 5' primer. Each TCR beta cDNA molecule received a unique molecular identifier from a template-switch 5' adaptor carrying 12 random nucleotides. Each sample yielded at least 3 million CDR3-containing paired-end reads. First-strand cDNA was synthesized from all RNA with the Mint cDNA synthesis kit, primed by a TRBC-specific oligonucleotide. Following uracil-DNA glycosylase treatment, all cDNA underwent a first 18-cycle PCR with the universal primers M1SS and BC2_uni_R. From the authors' description of their analysis: For normalization, 1 million high-quality reads were randomly selected from each sample, with every read carrying a distinct molecular identifier. Reads sharing molecular identifiers were discarded rather than binned into consensus sequences. MiTCR, run with a Q25 quality threshold and the strictest error-elimination algorithm, handled CDR3 identification, clonotype clustering and error correction. A nonparametric unseen species model using Euler transformation provided a lower-bound estimate of total TCR beta diversity. TCRdb applied fastp at Q25 and MiXCR to the public reads, then kept only in-frame beta chains. Rows merge per CDR3 protein into single entries with the most common DNA and genes. These V and J calls derive from TCRdb rather than the authors' analysis. This sample gives around 650,000 distinct CDR3 sequences in total; 40% to 50% of them show up just once. The top ten clonotypes cover roughly 30% of the sample.

Results and caveats for the whole study, not just this receptor: Observed TCR beta diversity per million T cells fell roughly linearly with age, and a significant reduction was already apparent by age roughly 40. Bulk unsorted PBMC profiling prevented conclusive comparison of naive and antigen-experienced compartments. Estimates of total diversity from one million sequenced T cells were regarded as lower bounds and underestimates. The percentage of naive T cells measured by flow cytometry correlated strongly with observed TCR beta diversity. Donor CMV infection status was unknown, potentially confounding age-related changes in expanded clonotypes. The long-lived group showed more naive CD4+ T cells, fewer expanded clones and increased TCR diversity than the aged group, suggesting age selection.

V sheds 7 bases and J sheds 6 bases, leaving 16 bases between their ends. From the cysteine up to the phenylalanine, the CDR3 has a length of 13 residues. The read is trimmed to its CDR3 DNA, 39 bases read in frame from base 1. Sequences MDHEN (CDR1) and SYDVKM (CDR2) are obtained from the germline V gene. With regard to this clonotype: This receptor's antigen is unknown. Base qualities are missing; no much larger clone stands one base away.

Donors were under 40 systemically healthy Caucasian individuals from Russia aged roughly 6 to 95 years. Each donor gave roughly 9.5 milliliters of peripheral blood, collected into EDTA-treated Vacutainer tubes. PBMCs were isolated by Ficoll-Paque density-gradient centrifugation, with at least 6 million obtained per sample. Total RNA, at least 6 micrograms per sample, was extracted from PBMCs with Trizol reagent. For every donor, flow cytometry on a PBMC aliquot measured the percentage of naive CD45RAhigh/CD27high T cells. The sequence links TRBV28 to TRBJ2-7; matching of 6 bases hints at TRBD1 as the D gene. This receptor was taken from a man at least 80 years old in good health. Sequencing was carried out using blood. The DNA sequence is as follows: TGTGCCAGCACCGAGAGACAGGTCAGCGAGCAGTACTTC. Translated, this gives CASTERQVSEQYF.